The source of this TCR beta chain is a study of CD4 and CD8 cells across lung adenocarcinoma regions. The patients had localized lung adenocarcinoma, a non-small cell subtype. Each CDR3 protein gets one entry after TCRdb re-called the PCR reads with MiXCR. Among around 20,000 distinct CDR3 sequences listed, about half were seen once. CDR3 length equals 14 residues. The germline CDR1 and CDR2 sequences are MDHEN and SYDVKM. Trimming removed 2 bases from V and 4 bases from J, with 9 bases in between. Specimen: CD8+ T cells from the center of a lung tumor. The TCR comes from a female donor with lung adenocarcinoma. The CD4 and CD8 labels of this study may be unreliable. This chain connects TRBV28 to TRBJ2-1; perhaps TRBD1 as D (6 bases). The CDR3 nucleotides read TGTGCCAGCAGTTTAGAAGGGGGTTACAATGAGCAGTTCTTC. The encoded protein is CASSLEGGYNEQFF. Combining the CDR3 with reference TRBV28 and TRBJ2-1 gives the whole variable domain DVKVTQSSRYLVKRTGEKVFLECVQDMDHENMFWYRQDPGLGLRLIYFSYDVKMKEKGDIPEGYSVSREKKERFSLILESASTNQTSMYLCASSLEGGYNEQFFGPGTRLTVL.